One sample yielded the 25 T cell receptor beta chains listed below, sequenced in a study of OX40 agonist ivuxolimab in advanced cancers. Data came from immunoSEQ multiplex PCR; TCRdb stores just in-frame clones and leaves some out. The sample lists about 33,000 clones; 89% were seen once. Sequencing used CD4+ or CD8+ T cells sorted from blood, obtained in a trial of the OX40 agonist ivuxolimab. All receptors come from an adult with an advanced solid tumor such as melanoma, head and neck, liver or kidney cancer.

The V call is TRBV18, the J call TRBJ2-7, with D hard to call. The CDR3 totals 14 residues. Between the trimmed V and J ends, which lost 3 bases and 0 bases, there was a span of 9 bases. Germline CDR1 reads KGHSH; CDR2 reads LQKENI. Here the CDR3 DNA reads TGTGCCAGCTCACCCCGGCGGTTCTCCTACGAGCAGTACTTC. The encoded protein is CASSPRRFSYEQYF.

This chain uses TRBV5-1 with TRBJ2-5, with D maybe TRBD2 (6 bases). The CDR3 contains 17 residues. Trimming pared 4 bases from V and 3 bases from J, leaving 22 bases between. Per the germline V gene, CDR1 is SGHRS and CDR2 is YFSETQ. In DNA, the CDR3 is TGCGCCAGCAGCGCTGGTTCCCGGGCCATAGCGGAAGAGACCCAGTACTTC. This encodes CASSAGSRAIAEETQYF.

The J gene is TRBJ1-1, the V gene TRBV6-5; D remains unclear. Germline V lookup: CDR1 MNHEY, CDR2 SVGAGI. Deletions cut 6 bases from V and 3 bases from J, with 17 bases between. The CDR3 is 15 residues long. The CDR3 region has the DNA TGTGCCAGCAGACCCCGTTCCGGGCTGGACACTGAAGCTTTCTTT. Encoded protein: CASRPRSGLDTEAFF.

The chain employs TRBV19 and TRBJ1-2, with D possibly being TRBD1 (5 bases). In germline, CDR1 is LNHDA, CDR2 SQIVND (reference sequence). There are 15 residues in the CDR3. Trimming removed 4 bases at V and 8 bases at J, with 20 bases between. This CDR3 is CASSSFDRIIGGYTF. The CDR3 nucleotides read TGTGCCAGTAGTAGCTTTGACAGAATCATTGGGGGCTACACCTTC. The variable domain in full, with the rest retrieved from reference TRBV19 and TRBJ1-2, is DGGITQSPKYLFRKEGQNVTLSCEQNLNHDAMYWYRQDPGQGLRLIYYSQIVNDFQKGDIAEGYSVSREKKESFPLTVTSAQKNPTAFYLCASSSFDRIIGGYTFGSGTRLTVV.

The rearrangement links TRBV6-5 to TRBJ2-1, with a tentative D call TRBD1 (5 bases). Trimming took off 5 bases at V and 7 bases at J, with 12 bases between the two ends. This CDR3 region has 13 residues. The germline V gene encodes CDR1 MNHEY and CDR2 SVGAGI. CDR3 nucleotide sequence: TGTGCCAGCAGTGACGGCAGGGTGAATGAGCAGTTCTTC. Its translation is CASSDGRVNEQFF.

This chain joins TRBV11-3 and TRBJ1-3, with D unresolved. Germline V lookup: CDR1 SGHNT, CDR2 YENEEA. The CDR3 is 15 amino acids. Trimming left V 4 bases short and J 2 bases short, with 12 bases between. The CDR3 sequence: CASSSSPAAGNTIYF. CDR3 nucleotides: TGTGCCAGCAGCTCCTCACCCGCGGCTGGAAACACCATATATTTT.

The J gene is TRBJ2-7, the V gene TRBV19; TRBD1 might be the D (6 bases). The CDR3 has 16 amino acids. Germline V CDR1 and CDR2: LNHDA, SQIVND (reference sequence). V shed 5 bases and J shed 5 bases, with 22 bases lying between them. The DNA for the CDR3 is TGTGCCAGTAGTGCCATAATGACAGGATATGGCGACGAGCAGTACTTC. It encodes CASSAIMTGYGDEQYF.

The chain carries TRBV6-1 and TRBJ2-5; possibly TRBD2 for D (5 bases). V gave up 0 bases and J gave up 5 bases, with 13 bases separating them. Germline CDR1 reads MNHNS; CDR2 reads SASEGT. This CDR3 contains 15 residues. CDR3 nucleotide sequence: TGTGCCAGCAGTGAAGCGAGGACGGGAAGGGAGACCCAGTACTTC. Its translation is CASSEARTGRETQYF.

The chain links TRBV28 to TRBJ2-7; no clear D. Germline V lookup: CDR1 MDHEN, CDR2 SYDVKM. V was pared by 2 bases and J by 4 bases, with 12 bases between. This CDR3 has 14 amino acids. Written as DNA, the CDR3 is TGTGCCAGCAGTTTAACCGGGCCCATGTACGAGCAGTACTTC. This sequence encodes CASSLTGPMYEQYF.

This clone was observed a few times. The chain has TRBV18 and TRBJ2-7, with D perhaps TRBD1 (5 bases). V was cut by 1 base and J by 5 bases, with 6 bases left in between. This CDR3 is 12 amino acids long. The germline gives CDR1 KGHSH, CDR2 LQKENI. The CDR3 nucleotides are TGTGCCAGCTCACCACAGGGGAACGAGCAGTACTTC. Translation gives CASSPQGNEQYF.

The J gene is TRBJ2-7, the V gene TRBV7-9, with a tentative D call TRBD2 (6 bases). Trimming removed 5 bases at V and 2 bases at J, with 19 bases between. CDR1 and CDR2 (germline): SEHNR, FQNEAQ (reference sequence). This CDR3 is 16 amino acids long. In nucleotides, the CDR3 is TGTGCCAGCAGCCCGACTAGATTAATCCCCCCCTACGAGCAGTACTTC. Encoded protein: CASSPTRLIPPYEQYF.

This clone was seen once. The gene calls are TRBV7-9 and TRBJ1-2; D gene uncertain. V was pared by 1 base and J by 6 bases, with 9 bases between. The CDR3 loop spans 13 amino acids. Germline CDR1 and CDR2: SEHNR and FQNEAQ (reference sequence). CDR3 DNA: TGTGCCAGCAGCTTAGTTCTGGGAAATGGCTACACCTTC. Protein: CASSLVLGNGYTF.

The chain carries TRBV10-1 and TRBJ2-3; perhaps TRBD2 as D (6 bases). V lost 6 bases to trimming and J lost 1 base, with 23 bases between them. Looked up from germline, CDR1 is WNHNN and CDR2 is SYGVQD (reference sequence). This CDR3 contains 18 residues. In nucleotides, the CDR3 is TGCGCCAGCAGGGGGGGAGATGGTGAGGTGAATGGCACAGATACGCAGTATTTT. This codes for CASRGGDGEVNGTDTQYF.

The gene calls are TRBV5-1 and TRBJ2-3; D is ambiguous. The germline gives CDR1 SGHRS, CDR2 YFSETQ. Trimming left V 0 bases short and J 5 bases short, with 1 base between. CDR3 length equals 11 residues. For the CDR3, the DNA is TGCGCCAGCAGCTTGGAAGATACGCAGTATTTT. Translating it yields CASSLEDTQYF.

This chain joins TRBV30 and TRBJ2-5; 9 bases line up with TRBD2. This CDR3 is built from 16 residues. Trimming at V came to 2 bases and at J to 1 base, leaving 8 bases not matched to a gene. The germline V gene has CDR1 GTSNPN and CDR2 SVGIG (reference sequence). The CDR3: CAWSLSLTSGQETQYF. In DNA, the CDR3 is TGTGCCTGGAGTCTCTCCCTGACTAGCGGCCAAGAGACCCAGTACTTC.

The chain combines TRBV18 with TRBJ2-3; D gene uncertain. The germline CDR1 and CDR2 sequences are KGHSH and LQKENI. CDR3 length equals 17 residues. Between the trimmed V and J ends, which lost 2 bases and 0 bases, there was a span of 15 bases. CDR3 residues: CASSPSGWGTSTDTQYF. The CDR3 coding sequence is TGTGCCAGCTCACCATCCGGCTGGGGAACTAGCACAGATACGCAGTATTTT.

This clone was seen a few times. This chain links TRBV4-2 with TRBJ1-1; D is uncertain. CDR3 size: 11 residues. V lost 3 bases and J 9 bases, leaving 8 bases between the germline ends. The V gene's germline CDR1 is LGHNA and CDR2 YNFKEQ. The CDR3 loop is CASSQETKAFF. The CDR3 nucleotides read TGTGCCAGCAGCCAGGAGACAAAAGCTTTCTTT.

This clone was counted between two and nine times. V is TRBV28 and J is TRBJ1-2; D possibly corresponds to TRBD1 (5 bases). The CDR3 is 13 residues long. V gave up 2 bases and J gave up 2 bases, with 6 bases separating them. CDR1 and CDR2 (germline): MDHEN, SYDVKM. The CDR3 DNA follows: TGTGCCAGCAGTTTACAGGGAAACTATGGCTACACCTTC. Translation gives CASSLQGNYGYTF.

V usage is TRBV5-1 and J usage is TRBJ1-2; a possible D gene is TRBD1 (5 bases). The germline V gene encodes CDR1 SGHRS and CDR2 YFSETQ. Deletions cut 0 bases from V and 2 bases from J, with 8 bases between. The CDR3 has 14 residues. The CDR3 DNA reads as TGCGCCAGCAGCTTGGGGACACCAAACTATGGCTACACCTTC. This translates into CASSLGTPNYGYTF.

In DNA form, the CDR3 reads TGTGCCAGCACCGTCTCAAGGGATACGGAAGCTTTCTTT. Its protein is CASTVSRDTEAFF. The chain recombines TRBV6-1 with TRBJ1-1; D is ambiguous. This CDR3 is 13 amino acids long. Germline assignment: CDR1 MNHNS and CDR2 SASEGT. V lost 7 bases and J lost 8, with 17 bases in between.

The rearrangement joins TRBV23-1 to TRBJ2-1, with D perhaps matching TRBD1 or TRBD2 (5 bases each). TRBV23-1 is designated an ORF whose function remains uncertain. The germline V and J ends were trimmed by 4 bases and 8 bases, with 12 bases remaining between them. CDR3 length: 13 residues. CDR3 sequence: CASSPGLVDEQFF. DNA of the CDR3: TGCGCCAGCAGTCCGGGGCTAGTCGATGAGCAGTTCTTC.

This CDR3 is CASSRQGPTDTQYF. CDR3 coding DNA: TGTGCCAGCAGTCGACAGGGGCCCACAGATACGCAGTATTTT. The rearrangement links TRBV28 to TRBJ2-3; 8 nucleotides align to TRBD1. Germline V gene sequence: CDR1 MDHEN, CDR2 SYDVKM. V shed 5 bases, J shed 2 bases, and the junction held 3 bases outside the gene matches. CDR3 size: 14 residues. Using reference TRBV28 and TRBJ2-3 for the parts outside the CDR3, the full variable domain is DVKVTQSSRYLVKRTGEKVFLECVQDMDHENMFWYRQDPGLGLRLIYFSYDVKMKEKGDIPEGYSVSREKKERFSLILESASTNQTSMYLCASSRQGPTDTQYFGPGTRLTVL.

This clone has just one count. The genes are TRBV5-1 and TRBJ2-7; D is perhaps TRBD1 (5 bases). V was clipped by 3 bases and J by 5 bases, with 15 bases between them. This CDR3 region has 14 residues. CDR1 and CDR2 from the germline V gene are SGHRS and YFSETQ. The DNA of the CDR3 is TGCGCCAGCAGCTCTGTAGCAGGGTCCAACGAGCAGTACTTC. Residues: CASSSVAGSNEQYF.

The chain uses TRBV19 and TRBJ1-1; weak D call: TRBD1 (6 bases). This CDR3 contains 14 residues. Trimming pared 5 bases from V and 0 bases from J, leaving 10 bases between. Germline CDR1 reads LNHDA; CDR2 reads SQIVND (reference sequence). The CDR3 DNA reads TGTGCCAGTAGTCCGGGGGGGCTGAACACTGAAGCTTTCTTT. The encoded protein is CASSPGGLNTEAFF.

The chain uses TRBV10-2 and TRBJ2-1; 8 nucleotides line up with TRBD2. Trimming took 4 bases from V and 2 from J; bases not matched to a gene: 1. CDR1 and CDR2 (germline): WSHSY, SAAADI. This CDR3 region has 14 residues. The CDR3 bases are TGCGCCAGCAGTGTGGGACTAGCCTACAATGAGCAGTTCTTC. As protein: CASSVGLAYNEQFF.